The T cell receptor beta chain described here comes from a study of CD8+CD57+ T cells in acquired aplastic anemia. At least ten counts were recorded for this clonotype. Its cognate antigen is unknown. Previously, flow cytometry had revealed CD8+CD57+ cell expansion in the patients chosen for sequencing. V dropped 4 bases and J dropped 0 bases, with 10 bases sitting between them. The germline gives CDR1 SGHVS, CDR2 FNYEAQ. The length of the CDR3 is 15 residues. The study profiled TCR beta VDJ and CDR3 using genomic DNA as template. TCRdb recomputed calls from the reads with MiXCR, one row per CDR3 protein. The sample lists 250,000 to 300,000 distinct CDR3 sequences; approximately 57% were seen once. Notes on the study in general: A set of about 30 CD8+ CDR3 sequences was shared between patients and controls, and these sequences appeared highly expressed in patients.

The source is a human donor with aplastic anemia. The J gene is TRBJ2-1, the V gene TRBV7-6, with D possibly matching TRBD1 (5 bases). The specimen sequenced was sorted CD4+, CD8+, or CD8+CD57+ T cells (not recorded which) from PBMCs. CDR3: CASSSDRGSYNEQFF. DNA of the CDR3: TGTGCCAGCAGCTCGGATAGGGGCTCCTACAATGAGCAGTTCTTC.